The 20 T cell receptor beta chains below come from one sample, sequenced in a study of cytomegalovirus exposure and HLA in healthy donors. PCR primers comprised 60 Vbeta and 13 Jbeta primers. Data came from immunoSEQ multiplex PCR; TCRdb stores just in-frame clones and leaves some out. Counted here are about 140,000 clones, 77% occurring once; the ten biggest clones make up approximately 4%. Sequenced input: PBMCs. The receptor source for this set is a male donor in good health and CMV-seronegative.

The rearrangement links TRBV10-3 to TRBJ1-2; no reliable D call. The CDR3 has 13 amino acids. Germline V gene data show CDR1 as ENHRY and CDR2 as SYGVKD. V was pared by 0 bases and J by 4 bases, with 6 bases between. This CDR3 reads CAISESAGYGYTF. CDR3 sequence (DNA): TGTGCCATCAGTGAGTCGGCAGGCTATGGCTACACCTTC.

This chain joins TRBV6-5 and TRBJ2-7; 11 positions agree with TRBD2. The CDR3 runs 15 residues. The germline CDR1 and CDR2 sequences are MNHEY and SVGAGI. J was trimmed by 2 bases and V by 6 bases; bases with no gene match: 6. CDR3 sequence reads: CASSRGTSGTYEQYF. In DNA, the CDR3 is TGTGCCAGCAGCCGCGGGACTAGCGGAACCTACGAGCAGTACTTC.

V usage is TRBV11-2 and J usage is TRBJ2-3; no definite D call. This CDR3 contains 14 residues. V shed 4 bases and J shed 2 bases, with 10 bases lying between them. Germline V gene sequence: CDR1 SGHAT, CDR2 FQNNGV. This CDR3 is CASSSNKDTDTQYF. The CDR3 coding sequence is TGTGCCAGCAGCTCGAACAAAGACACAGATACGCAGTATTTT.

The CDR3 nucleotides are TGTGCCCGCCTTATCGGGGAGGACTACGAGCAGTACTTC. Protein: CARLIGEDYEQYF. This chain links TRBV19 with TRBJ2-7; D may be TRBD2 (6 bases). CDR3 length: 13 amino acids. CDR1 is LNHDA, CDR2 SQIVND, per germline (reference sequence). Trimming removed 11 bases at V and 3 bases at J, with 17 bases between.

The genes are TRBV7-9 and TRBJ2-5; D possibly corresponds to TRBD2 (6 bases). The DNA end lines up better with TRBJ2-7; the J call may be wrong. Germline-derived CDR1 and CDR2 are SEHNR and FQNEAQ (reference sequence). The CDR3 extends over 13 amino acids. CDR3 bases: TGTGCCAGCAGCTCCCGGGGGTCCTACGAGCAGTACTTC. Protein sequence: CASSSRGSYEQYF.

The chain combines TRBV27 with TRBJ2-5; TRBD2 aligns across 8 bases. Germline loops: CDR1 MNHEY, CDR2 SMNVEV (reference sequence). V trimming: 5 bases; J trimming: 4 bases; junction bases outside the gene matches: 15. CDR3 length: 17 amino acids. The CDR3 is CASSPFGTGGGGETQYF. In DNA form, the CDR3 reads TGTGCCAGCAGTCCTTTTGGGACGGGAGGGGGTGGAGAGACCCAGTACTTC.

A single count supports this clone. The chain has TRBV11-2 and TRBJ2-7; D may be TRBD1 (5 bases). This CDR3 has 13 amino acids. V lost 3 bases and J 4 bases, leaving 10 bases between the germline ends. CDR1 is SGHAT, CDR2 FQNNGV, per germline. CDR3 in DNA: TGTGCCAGCAGCTTTCCTAGGGGTTACGAGCAGTACTTC. This translates into CASSFPRGYEQYF.

This clone was seen more than once but under ten times. The V gene is TRBV2, the J gene TRBJ1-4, with 8 positions matching TRBD1. Trimming removed 6 bases from V and 4 bases from J; junction bases left unmatched: 10. Germline CDR1 SNHLY, CDR2 FYNNEI. The CDR3 consists of 16 residues. CDR3 in DNA: TGTGCCAGCAGGAAGACGGGACAGGTTTATAATGAAAAACTGTTTTTT. It codes for CASRKTGQVYNEKLFF.

Only a few counts were recorded for this clone. V usage is TRBV6-1 and J usage is TRBJ1-6; no firm D call. The germline gives CDR1 MNHNS, CDR2 SASEGT. The length of the CDR3 is 12 residues. The ends were cut back, 1 base at V and 9 bases at J, with 4 bases in the middle. The CDR3 spells CASSEERSPLHF. CDR3 DNA: TGTGCCAGCAGTGAAGAGCGTTCACCCCTCCACTTT.

The genes are TRBV7-6 and TRBJ1-5, with D hard to call. The CDR3 is 18 amino acids. V lost 0 bases, J lost 0 bases, and 15 bases lay in between. Germline assignment: CDR1 SGHVS and CDR2 FNYEAQ. The CDR3 bases are TGTGCCAGCAGCTTAGCGGCCGGAGGAGGAGGTAGCAATCAGCCCCAGCATTTT. Its translation is CASSLAAGGGGSNQPQHF.

The rearrangement joins TRBV7-6 to TRBJ2-5; tentatively, D is TRBD1 (6 bases). CDR3 size: 17 residues. V was clipped by 0 bases and J by 5 bases, with 19 bases between them. CDR1 and CDR2 (germline): SGHVS, FNYEAQ. The CDR3 region is CASSLARQGQRRETQYF. The DNA for the CDR3 is TGTGCCAGCAGCTTAGCGAGGCAGGGGCAGAGGAGGGAGACCCAGTACTTC.

The V and J genes are TRBV19 and TRBJ2-1, with 8 bases matching TRBD2. In germline, CDR1 is LNHDA, CDR2 SQIVND (reference sequence). The V segment lost 4 bases and the J segment 7 bases; nucleotides outside the gene matches: 15. CDR3 length: 17 amino acids. CDR3 amino acids: CASSTQAIAGTRNEQFF. CDR3 nucleotide sequence: TGTGCCAGTAGTACCCAAGCTATAGCGGGAACGCGAAATGAGCAGTTCTTC.

The V gene is TRBV7-7, the J gene TRBJ2-1, with D maybe TRBD2 (6 bases). Trimming shortened V by 2 bases and J by 9 bases, and 20 bases separated the two germline ends. CDR1 is SSHAT and CDR2 is FNYEAQ in the germline V gene (reference sequence). This CDR3 is 16 amino acids long. CDR3 region: CASSLNSREMYGEQFF. CDR3 coding DNA: TGTGCCAGCAGCTTAAATAGCCGGGAGATGTACGGTGAGCAGTTCTTC.

The gene calls are TRBV9 and TRBJ1-3; D perhaps matches TRBD1 (5 bases). The germline V and J ends were trimmed by 0 bases and 1 base, with 17 bases remaining between them. Germline values: CDR1 SGDLS, CDR2 YYNGEE. The CDR3 is made up of 18 amino acids. The chain's CDR3 is CASSVDIGGRGSGNTIYF. The DNA of the CDR3 is TGTGCCAGCAGCGTAGATATCGGGGGTCGTGGGTCTGGAAACACCATATATTTT.

V gene TRBV7-2 combines with J gene TRBJ2-7; 9 bases fit TRBD2. CDR1 SGHTA and CDR2 FQGNSA come from the germline V gene. The junction had 6 bases not matched to a gene; V was cut back by 1 base and J by 5 bases. The CDR3 sequence is 15 residues long. CDR3 amino acids: CASSLVPSGVDEQYF. DNA of the CDR3: TGTGCCAGCAGCTTAGTTCCTAGCGGGGTTGACGAGCAGTACTTC.

This clone came up a few times. This rearrangement joins TRBV7-2 to TRBJ2-7; 13 bases match TRBD2. The germline gives CDR1 SGHTA, CDR2 FQGNSA. Losses at the gene ends were 0 bases for V and 0 bases for J; bases not matched to a gene: 11. There are 20 residues in the CDR3. CDR3 loop: CASSLASRLAGGGGSYEQYF. The CDR3 DNA sequence: TGTGCCAGCAGCTTAGCTAGTCGACTAGCGGGAGGAGGTGGCTCCTACGAGCAGTACTTC.

The J gene is TRBJ1-4, the V gene TRBV7-9; the D gene is possibly TRBD1 (5 bases). V lost 5 bases, J lost 0 bases, and 7 bases lay in between. Germline CDR1 is SEHNR and CDR2 is FQNEAQ (reference sequence). CDR3 length: 14 amino acids. The CDR3, as DNA: TGTGCCAGCAGCCAGGGATCAACTAATGAAAAACTGTTTTTT. Amino acids: CASSQGSTNEKLFF.

This clone was seen a single time. V gene TRBV30 combines with J gene TRBJ2-1; D unresolved. The CDR3 is 14 residues long. Trimming removed 3 bases at V and 3 bases at J, with 12 bases between. Germline CDR1 and CDR2: GTSNPN and SVGIG (reference sequence). CDR3 DNA sequence: TGTGCCTGGAGCGGCGGCCAGCACTACAATGAGCAGTTCTTC. Translated, it gives CAWSGGQHYNEQFF. Full variable domain (remainder filled in from reference TRBV30 and TRBJ2-1): SQTIHQWPATLVQPVGSPLSLECTVEGTSNPNLYWYRQAAGRGLQLLFYSVGIGQISSEVPQNLSASRPQDRQFILSSKKLLLSDSGFYLCAWSGGQHYNEQFFGPGTRLTVL.

This chain links TRBV25-1 with TRBJ1-4; D is unresolved. V lost 7 bases, J lost 8 bases, and 17 bases lay in between. CDR3 length: 14 residues. Germline CDR1 MGHDK, CDR2 SYGVNS. The chain's CDR3 is CASNTGSSREKLFF. The CDR3 nucleotides are TGTGCCAGCAACACCGGGAGTTCAAGGGAAAAACTGTTTTTT.

The V call is TRBV7-2, the J call TRBJ2-7, with D perhaps TRBD2 (5 bases). V was cut by 0 bases and J by 2 bases, with 5 bases left in between. The CDR3 is made up of 13 amino acids. CDR1 is SGHTA and CDR2 is FQGNSA in the germline V gene. The CDR3 DNA reads as TGTGCCAGCAGCTTAGCCGGGGCCTACGAGCAGTACTTC. Protein: CASSLAGAYEQYF.